This TCR beta chain comes out of a study of shared clonotypes between healthy human individuals. Splitting the CD4+ cells yielded a CD45RA+ naive subset and a CD45RA-negative memory subset. The trim removed 5 bases at V and 0 bases at J, leaving 5 bases unmatched. This CDR3 contains 15 residues. Germline CDR1 is MDHEN and CDR2 is SYDVKM. On this clone itself: What it recognizes is unknown.

Regarding the study as a whole: Naive CD4 clonotype sharing across a handful of donors was around 5%.

Splitting of each subset's genomic DNA was done evenly across several immunoSEQ plates. Clones were sequenced by immunoSEQ multiplex PCR, and TCRdb holds only the in-frame ones, with some missing. The table has 1,500,000 or so clones, roughly 97% seen once. The V gene is TRBV28, the J gene TRBJ2-5; 8 bases line up with TRBD1. The sequence was collected from a young man in good health. What was sequenced was naive CD4+ T cells sorted from blood. The subset is: CD45RA+ positively selected. The CDR3 DNA sequence: TGTGCCAGCAGTACAGGGGGAGGATACCAAGAGACCCAGTACTTC. This codes for CASSTGGGYQETQYF. The entire variable domain, with the rest obtained from reference TRBV28 and TRBJ2-5, is as follows: DVKVTQSSRYLVKRTGEKVFLECVQDMDHENMFWYRQDPGLGLRLIYFSYDVKMKEKGDIPEGYSVSREKKERFSLILESASTNQTSMYLCASSTGGGYQETQYFGPGTRLLVL.